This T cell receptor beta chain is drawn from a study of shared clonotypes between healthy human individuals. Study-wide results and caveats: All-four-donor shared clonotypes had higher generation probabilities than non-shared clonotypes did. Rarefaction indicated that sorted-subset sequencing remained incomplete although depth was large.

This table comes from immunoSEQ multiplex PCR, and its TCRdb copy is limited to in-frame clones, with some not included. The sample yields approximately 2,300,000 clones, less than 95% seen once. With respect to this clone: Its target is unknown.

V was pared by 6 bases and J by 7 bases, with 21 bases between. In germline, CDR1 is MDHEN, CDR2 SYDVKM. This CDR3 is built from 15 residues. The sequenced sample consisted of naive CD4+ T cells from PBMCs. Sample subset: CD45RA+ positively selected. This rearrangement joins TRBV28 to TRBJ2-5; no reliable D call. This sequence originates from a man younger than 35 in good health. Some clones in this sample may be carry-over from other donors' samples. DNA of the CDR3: TGTGCCAGCAGCATCGGGCCTAGTCCCACTGGGACCCAGTACTTC. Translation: CASSIGPSPTGTQYF.